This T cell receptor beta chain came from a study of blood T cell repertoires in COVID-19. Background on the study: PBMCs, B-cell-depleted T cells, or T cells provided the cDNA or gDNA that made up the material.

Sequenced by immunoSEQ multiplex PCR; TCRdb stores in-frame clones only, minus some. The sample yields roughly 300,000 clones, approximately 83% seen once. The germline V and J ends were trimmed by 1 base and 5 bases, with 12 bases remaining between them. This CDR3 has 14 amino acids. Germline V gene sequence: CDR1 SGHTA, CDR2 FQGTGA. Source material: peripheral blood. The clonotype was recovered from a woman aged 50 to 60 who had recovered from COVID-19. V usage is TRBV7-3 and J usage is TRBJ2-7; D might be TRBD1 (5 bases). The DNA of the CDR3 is TGTGCCAGCAGCTTAAATGCAGGGCCAGACGAGCAGTACTTC. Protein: CASSLNAGPDEQYF.